The present T cell receptor beta chain was sequenced within a study of T cell changes during pregnancy in multiple sclerosis. Details on this clone: One junction end disagrees with the germline gene, perhaps due to a read error.

Germline V gene data show CDR1 as SQVTM and CDR2 as ANQGSEA. The CDR3 totals 13 residues. Profiling relied on immunoSEQ multiplex PCR, and the TCRdb table lists in-frame clones only, not all of them. Of approximately 60,000 clones listed, just over 90% are singletons. The source is a female donor with multiple sclerosis, enrolled in a pregnancy study. The chain joins TRBV29-1 to TRBJ2-2; 8 bases match TRBD2. Material: peripheral blood, obtained in the second trimester of pregnancy. CDR3 DNA sequence: TGCAGCGTAGAAGCCGGGGGGGCCGGGGAGCTGTTTTTT. Translated, it gives CSVEAGGAGELFF.